This record looks at one TCR beta chain sequence and its context. The antigen is not known. The method, 5' RACE with UMI labels, was used to prepare the TRB cDNA libraries. TCRdb re-called the 5' RACE reads, yielding one record per CDR3 amino acid sequence without DNA. This table lists 150,000 or so distinct CDR3 sequences. This sample is part of a study of CXCR3-negative and CXCR3-positive naive CD8 T cells. Whole-study findings and limits: CXCR3-negative naive cells had less hydrophobic TRB CDR3s than did CXCR3-positive naive cells. Whereas both naive subsets had comparably high diversity, memory CD8+ cells had much lower diversity.

The CDR3 sequence is 15 residues long. Germline lookup yields CDR1 MGHRA and CDR2 YSYEKL. Specimen: naive CXCR3+ CD8+ T cells from blood. Subset noted: CD45RO-CCR7+CD27+CD95- naive CD8+ T cells expressing CXCR3 (TNR3+). The genes are TRBV4-1 and TRBJ2-7; TCRdb proposes TRBD1, but this gene call is untestable without DNA. This clonotype was obtained from a human donor in good health. Some clones in this sample may be carry-over from other donors' samples. The CDR3 sequence is CASSQVGGLGYEQYF.